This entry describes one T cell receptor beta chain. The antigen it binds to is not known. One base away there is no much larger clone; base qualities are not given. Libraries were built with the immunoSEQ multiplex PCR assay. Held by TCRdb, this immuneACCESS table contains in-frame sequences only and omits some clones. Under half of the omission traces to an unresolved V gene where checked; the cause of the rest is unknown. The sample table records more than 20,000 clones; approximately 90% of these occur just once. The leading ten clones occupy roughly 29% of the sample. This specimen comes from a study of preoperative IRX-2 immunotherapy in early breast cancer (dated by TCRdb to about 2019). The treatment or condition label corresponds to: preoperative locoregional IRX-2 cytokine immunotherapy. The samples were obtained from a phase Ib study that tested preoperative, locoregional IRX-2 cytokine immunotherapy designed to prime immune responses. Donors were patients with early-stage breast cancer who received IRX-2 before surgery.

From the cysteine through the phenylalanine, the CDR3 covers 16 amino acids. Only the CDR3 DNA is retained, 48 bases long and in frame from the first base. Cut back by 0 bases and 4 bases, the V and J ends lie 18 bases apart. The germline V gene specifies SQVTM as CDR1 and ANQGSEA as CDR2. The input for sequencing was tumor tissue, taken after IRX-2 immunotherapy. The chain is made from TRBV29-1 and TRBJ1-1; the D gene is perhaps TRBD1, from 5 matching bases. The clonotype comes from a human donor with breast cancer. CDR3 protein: CSVEDNPPGRSTEAFF. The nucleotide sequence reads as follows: TGCAGCGTTGAAGATAATCCGCCAGGGCGATCCACTGAAGCTTTCTTT.